A selection of T cell receptor beta chains follows, all from one sample in a study of blood T cell repertoires in COVID-19. Data came from immunoSEQ multiplex PCR; TCRdb stores just in-frame clones and leaves some out. This sample yields around 160,000 clones, of which around 82% are seen a single time; about 10% belongs to the top ten. The sample comprised peripheral blood. These receptors were taken from a man aged 55 to 70 with active or convalescent COVID-19. CDR3s include the opening cysteine and the closing phenylalanine or tryptophan. D genes are given only for firm matches. A clone size is listed for some rows: how often the clone was seen (once, few, many), or a class if it is expanded.

V gene,J gene,clone size,D gene,CDR3 protein,CDR3 DNA
TRBV4-2,TRBJ2-5,.,.,CASSQGQGGTQYF,TGTGCCAGCAGCCAAGGCCAGGGAGGGACCCAGTACTTC
TRBV7-3,TRBJ2-2,few,.,CASSLDSPVTGELFF,TGTGCCAGCAGCTTAGACAGTCCCGTCACCGGGGAGCTGTTTTTT
TRBV3-1/TRBV3-2,TRBJ1-6,.,TRBD1,CASSQLGQSNSPLHF,TGTGCCAGCAGCCAACTGGGACAGTCCAATTCACCCCTCCACTTT
TRBV2,TRBJ2-5,few,TRBD2,CASKRGGRETQYF,TGTGCCAGCAAGCGGGGGGGTCGCGAGACCCAGTACTTC
TRBV5-1,TRBJ2-2,.,.,CASSRTRRDTGELFF,TGCGCCAGCAGCCGAACTAGAAGGGACACCGGGGAGCTGTTTTTT
TRBV5-5,TRBJ1-1,.,.,CASSTTGATEAFF,TGTGCCAGCAGCACTACAGGAGCTACTGAAGCTTTCTTT
TRBV11-2,TRBJ2-7,.,TRBD1,CASSLVGPGTGTYEQYF,TGTGCCAGCAGCTTAGTGGGCCCCGGGACAGGGACGTACGAGCAGTACTTC
TRBV12-3/TRBV12-4,TRBJ1-3,.,.,CASSLLSGNTIYF,TGTGCCAGCAGTTTACTCTCTGGAAACACCATATATTTT
TRBV12-3/TRBV12-4,TRBJ1-5,.,.,CASSLGEAQHF,TGTGCCAGCAGTTTAGGGGAGGCCCAGCATTTT
TRBV7-3,TRBJ2-1,.,TRBD2,CASSLSGGSGNEQFF,TGTGCCAGCAGCTTAAGCGGGGGGTCCGGCAATGAGCAGTTCTTC
TRBV7-8,TRBJ1-5,.,TRBD1,CASSSMTGNSNQPQHF,TGTGCCAGCAGCTCGATGACAGGGAACAGCAATCAGCCCCAGCATTTT
TRBV6-5,TRBJ1-6,.,TRBD1,CASSFRDRGNSPLHF,TGTGCCAGCAGTTTCCGGGACAGGGGGAATTCACCCCTCCACTTT
TRBV3-1/TRBV3-2,TRBJ2-7,.,.,CASSQDGAGGEQYF,TGTGCCAGCAGCCAAGATGGGGCAGGGGGGGAGCAGTACTTC
TRBV5-1,TRBJ1-2,.,.,CASSLEEGYYGYTF,TGCGCCAGCAGCTTGGAGGAGGGATACTATGGCTACACCTTC
TRBV6-6,TRBJ2-7,.,.,CASSYASSYEQYF,TGTGCCAGCAGTTACGCGTCTTCCTACGAGCAGTACTTC
TRBV14,TRBJ1-1,.,.,CASSQVPGNTEAFF,TGTGCCAGCAGCCAAGTCCCAGGGAACACTGAAGCTTTCTTT
TRBV21-1,TRBJ1-4,.,.,CARAPPGEKLFF,TGTGCCCGCGCCCCTCCGGGGGAAAAACTGTTTTTT
TRBV3-1/TRBV3-2,TRBJ2-1,.,TRBD2,CASSLGLAGNEQFF,TGTGCCAGCAGCCTCGGACTAGCGGGGAATGAGCAGTTCTTC
TRBV5-8,TRBJ1-2,.,TRBD1,CASSLIGGVSGYTF,TGTGCCAGCAGCTTGATAGGGGGCGTATCTGGCTACACCTTC
TRBV19,TRBJ1-4,.,.,CASSERAANEKLFF,TGTGCCAGTAGTGAGAGGGCAGCTAATGAAAAACTGTTTTTT
TRBV11-2,TRBJ2-3,.,.,CASREGADTQYF,TGTGCCAGCCGCGAGGGCGCAGATACGCAGTATTTT
TRBV2,TRBJ2-5,.,TRBD1,CASSERGLAETQYF,TGTGCCAGCAGTGAAAGGGGGCTAGCTGAGACCCAGTACTTC
TRBV5-6,TRBJ2-7,.,.,CASSLEGPNTYEQYF,TGTGCCAGCAGCTTGGAGGGGCCAAACACCTACGAGCAGTACTTC
TRBV18,TRBJ1-1,.,.,CASSPRVEGDAFF,TGTGCCAGCTCACCACGGGTTGAGGGGGATGCTTTCTTT
TRBV5-4,TRBJ1-1,.,TRBD1,CASSRTEDRVKAFF,TGTGCCAGCAGCCGTACAGAGGACAGGGTAAAAGCTTTCTTT
TRBV19,TRBJ1-4,.,.,CASTEDSATNEKLFF,TGTGCCAGTACTGAAGACAGCGCAACTAATGAAAAACTGTTTTTT
TRBV12-3/TRBV12-4,TRBJ1-5,.,.,CASSTGFGQPQHF,TGTGCCAGCAGCACAGGGTTTGGTCAGCCCCAGCATTTT
TRBV12-3/TRBV12-4,TRBJ1-3,.,.,CASSRPGDTIYF,TGTGCCAGCAGCCGCCCGGGTGACACCATATATTTT
TRBV18,TRBJ1-1,once,.,CASSPSPSGTEAFF,TGTGCCAGCTCCCCTTCCCCCTCGGGCACTGAAGCTTTCTTT
TRBV7-9,TRBJ1-6,.,.,CASRSGTPNSPLHF,TGTGCCAGCAGGAGCGGGACACCCAATTCACCCCTCCACTTT
TRBV29-1,TRBJ1-4,.,.,CSVRTAGNEKLFF,TGCAGCGTGAGGACAGCCGGTAATGAAAAACTGTTTTTT
TRBV7-2,TRBJ2-5,.,.,CASGKRASEQETQYF,TGTGCCAGCGGCAAGCGGGCCTCGGAACAAGAGACCCAGTACTTC
TRBV3-1/TRBV3-2,TRBJ1-4,.,TRBD1,CASTAGTVGEKLFF,TGTGCCAGCACCGCCGGGACAGTCGGTGAAAAACTGTTTTTT
TRBV3-1/TRBV3-2,TRBJ1-1,few,.,CASSQVSGVEAFF,TGTGCCAGCAGCCAAGTTAGCGGAGTGGAAGCTTTCTTT
TRBV5-1,TRBJ1-1,few,.,CASSLAGPLAGTEAFF,TGCGCCAGCAGCTTGGCCGGGCCGCTCGCGGGGACTGAAGCTTTCTTT
TRBV6-4,TRBJ1-4,.,.,CASRWGLQENNATNEKLFF,TGTGCCAGCAGGTGGGGGCTACAGGAGAATAATGCAACTAATGAAAAACTGTTTTTT
TRBV6-6,TRBJ2-1,.,TRBD2,CASSYGTSGGAGQFF,TGTGCCAGCAGTTACGGGACTAGCGGGGGGGCCGGGCAGTTCTTC
TRBV5-1,TRBJ2-1,.,.,CASGATYNEQFF,TGCGCCAGCGGGGCTACCTACAATGAGCAGTTCTTC
TRBV5-1,TRBJ1-5,.,TRBD1,CASSLEAGGGQPQHF,TGCGCCAGCAGCTTGGAGGCAGGGGGAGGTCAGCCCCAGCATTTT
TRBV19,TRBJ1-2,.,TRBD1,CASSRSDRGTYGYTF,TGTGCCAGTAGTCGTTCCGACAGGGGAACCTATGGCTACACCTTC
TRBV5-4,TRBJ1-2,.,TRBD1,CASSTGQGLERGYTF,TGTGCCAGCAGCACTGGACAGGGACTTGAACGGGGCTACACCTTC
TRBV15,TRBJ2-1,.,.,CATSRDYEQFF,TGTGCCACCAGCAGAGACTATGAGCAGTTCTTC
TRBV19,TRBJ2-2,.,TRBD1,CASSMTGDTGELFF,TGTGCCAGTAGTATGACAGGGGACACCGGGGAGCTGTTTTTT
TRBV7-7,TRBJ2-3,.,.,CASSEDSSTDTQYF,TGTGCTAGCAGCGAGGACAGTTCCACAGATACGCAGTATTTT
TRBV18,TRBJ1-1,.,.,CASSPPRQKNTEAFF,TGTGCCAGCTCACCACCGAGACAGAAGAACACTGAAGCTTTCTTT
TRBV29-1,TRBJ1-5,once,TRBD1,CSVSDRGHQPQHF,TGCAGCGTATCGGACAGGGGGCATCAGCCCCAGCATTTT
TRBV28,TRBJ1-1,.,TRBD1,CASSLRTGDTEAFF,TGTGCCAGCAGTTTGAGGACAGGGGACACTGAAGCTTTCTTT
TRBV6-9,TRBJ1-5,few,.,CASSVQGNNQPQHF,TGTGCCAGCAGTGTCCAGGGTAACAATCAGCCCCAGCATTTT
TRBV11-2,TRBJ2-5,.,TRBD2,CASSLGASGLQETQYF,TGTGCCAGCAGCTTAGGGGCTAGCGGACTCCAAGAGACCCAGTACTTC
TRBV9,TRBJ2-6,.,.,CASSVRGAGANVLTF,TGTGCCAGCAGCGTAAGGGGTGCCGGGGCCAACGTCCTGACTTTC